One sample yielded the 15 T cell receptor beta chains listed below, sequenced in a study of glioma-infiltrating T cells. TCR alpha and beta CDR3 regions were amplified from RNA using iRepertoire nested multiplex PCR. TCRdb used MiXCR to reprocess the multiplex PCR reads, holding one entry per CDR3 protein. The sample has approximately 190,000 distinct CDR3 sequences; over 25% are singletons. The source material was glioma tissue, nonneoplastic brain tissue, or PBMCs (not recorded which). These receptors were obtained from a human donor with low-grade glioma or glioblastoma, undergoing nonglioma brain surgery, or in good health (not recorded which).

As concerns this clonotype: A much larger clone is a single base away; this may be a read error. This chain links TRBV29-1 with TRBJ2-1; 9 nucleotides align to TRBD2. The CDR3 covers 13 residues. J was trimmed by 11 bases and V by 4 bases; bases with no gene match: 9. The V gene's germline CDR1 is SQVTM and CDR2 ANQGSEA. The CDR3 reads CSVAVTSGNQQFF. CDR3 DNA sequence: TGCAGCGTTGCGGTGACTAGCGGAAATCAGCAGTTCTTC.

This clonotype was seen ten or more times. The chain uses TRBV2 and TRBJ2-5; D may be TRBD1 (5 bases). This CDR3 contains 15 residues. The ends were cut back, 0 bases at V and 5 bases at J, with 13 bases in the middle. CDR1 is SNHLY and CDR2 is FYNNEI in the germline V gene. CDR3 in DNA: TGTGCCAGCAGTGAAGCGCAGGGAATCGTTGAGACCCAGTACTTC. Translated, it gives CASSEAQGIVETQYF.

This clonotype was counted at least ten times. This chain's CDR3 is CASRPEGNQPQHF. As DNA, the CDR3 is TGTGCCAGCAGACCCGAAGGAAATCAGCCCCAGCATTTT. The rearrangement joins TRBV2 to TRBJ1-5, with D unclear. The V gene lost 6 bases and the J gene lost 4 bases, with 10 bases spanning the gap. The germline V gene encodes CDR1 SNHLY and CDR2 FYNNEI. The length of the CDR3 is 13 residues.

This clonotype was found many times. V usage is TRBV19 and J usage is TRBJ2-1, with 9 bases aligning to TRBD2. CDR3 length: 16 residues. V lost 8 bases, J lost 7 bases, and 15 bases stayed unmatched. Germline CDR1 LNHDA, CDR2 SQIVND (reference sequence). In DNA form, the CDR3 reads TGTGCCAGTGGGTTCACTAGCGGGCCGGCGATTAATGAGCAGTTCTTC. Translating gives CASGFTSGPAINEQFF.

This chain joins TRBV24-1 and TRBJ2-1, with D maybe TRBD1 (6 bases). V was cut by 11 bases and J by 0 bases, with 13 bases left in between. This CDR3 comprises 14 residues. The germline CDR1 and CDR2 sequences are KGHDR and SFDVKD. CDR3 amino acids: CAITDRSSYNEQFF. The CDR3, as DNA: TGTGCCATCACAGACAGGAGCTCCTACAATGAGCAGTTCTTC.

This clonotype has only a few counts. V gene TRBV4-3 combines with J gene TRBJ2-7; 10 bases align to TRBD2. CDR1 LGHNA and CDR2 YSLEER come from the germline V gene. This CDR3 has 16 residues. With V trimmed by 4 bases and J by 3 bases, 9 bases remained unmatched. The CDR3 protein is CASSPYGLAENYEQYF. CDR3 DNA sequence: TGCGCCAGCAGCCCCTACGGACTAGCGGAGAACTACGAGCAGTACTTC.

The rearrangement joins TRBV5-5 to TRBJ2-7; no firm D call. This CDR3 spans 14 amino acids. V shed 5 bases and J shed 6 bases, with 18 bases lying between them. CDR1 is SGHKS, CDR2 YYEKEE, per germline (reference sequence). This chain's CDR3 is CASSFVPGDPEQYF. The CDR3 coding sequence is TGTGCCAGCAGTTTCGTTCCTGGCGACCCCGAGCAGTACTTC. Full variable domain (missing parts from reference TRBV5-5 and TRBJ2-7): DAGVTQSPTHLIKTRGQQVTLRCSPISGHKSVSWYQQVLGQGPQFIFQYYEKEERGRGNFPDRFSARQFPNYSSELNVNALLLGDSALYLCASSFVPGDPEQYFGPGTRLTVT.

This clonotype turned up a few times. This chain uses TRBV12-3 or TRBV12-4 with TRBJ1-2, with TRBD1 matching 8 bases. V lost 3 bases to trimming and J lost 2 bases; unmatched junction nucleotides: 11. The CDR3 length is 17 residues. CDR3 DNA: TGTGCCAGCAGTTTTGGCTCCGGGACAGGAACCAACTATGGCTACACCTTC. Translating gives CASSFGSGTGTNYGYTF.

The chain is built from TRBV27 and TRBJ2-7; 11 bases match TRBD2. From germline, CDR1 is MNHEY and CDR2 SMNVEV (reference sequence). V trimming: 5 bases; J trimming: 3 bases; junction bases outside the gene matches: 12. The CDR3 has 17 amino acids. CDR3 DNA: TGTGCCAGCAGTCTAATACTTACTAGCGGGAGTATCTACGAGCAGTACTTC. Translation gives CASSLILTSGSIYEQYF.

The gene calls are TRBV5-5 and TRBJ2-1; 8 bases align to TRBD2. Germline assignment: CDR1 SGHKS and CDR2 YYEKEE (reference sequence). The V and J ends lost 2 bases and 9 bases, in that order; junction bases with no gene match: 7. The CDR3 consists of 14 residues. The CDR3, as DNA: TGTGCCAGCAGCTTAGGGCGGGAGGTGTTTGAGCAGTTCTTC. Its protein is CASSLGREVFEQFF.

About this clonotype: The conserved phenylalanine or tryptophan is not found at the CDR3 terminus, so this likely reflects a read error. V is TRBV20-1 and J is TRBJ1-2; 9 bases align to TRBD1. The CDR3 has 17 amino acids. Trimming at V came to 3 bases and at J to 0 bases, leaving 11 bases not matched to a gene. Looked up from germline, CDR1 is DFQATT and CDR2 is SNEGSKA (reference sequence). The CDR3 region has the DNA TGCAGTGCTAGGGTCCCGGGACAGGGTATTCCTAACTATGGCTACACCCTC. Residues: CSARVPGQGIPNYGYTL.

The V call is TRBV4-1, the J call TRBJ1-5, with D hard to call. Trimming shortened V by 8 bases and J by 0 bases, and 11 bases separated the two germline ends. The CDR3 loop spans 14 amino acids. Per germline, CDR1 MGHRA and CDR2 YSYEKL. CDR3 residues: CASQEYNSNQPQHF. CDR3 nucleotides: TGCGCCAGCCAAGAGTATAATAGCAATCAGCCCCAGCATTTT.

This clonotype appeared many times. J is TRBJ2-5 and V is TRBV20-1, with a possible D match to TRBD2 (6 bases). The CDR3 spans 15 residues. Looked up from germline, CDR1 is DFQATT and CDR2 is SNEGSKA (reference sequence). V was trimmed by 4 bases and J by 4 bases, leaving 19 bases between them. The CDR3 coding sequence is TGCAGTGCTAACGCCAGAGGAGGGCCAGGAGAGACCCAGTACTTC. Encoded protein: CSANARGGPGETQYF.

The chain recombines TRBV5-4 with TRBJ2-1; 11 bases line up with TRBD1. Germline loops: CDR1 SGHNT, CDR2 YYREEE (reference sequence). The V segment lost 9 bases and the J segment 1 base; nucleotides outside the gene matches: 3. The CDR3 is made up of 14 amino acids. The CDR3 region is CAIGQGASYNEQFF. Here the CDR3 DNA reads TGTGCCATAGGACAGGGGGCGTCCTACAATGAGCAGTTCTTC.

In regard to this clonotype: Being one base from a much bigger clone, this may be a read error. The CDR3 region is CSVEEREGQPQNF. The CDR3 coding sequence is TGCAGCGTTGAGGAGAGGGAGGGTCAGCCCCAGAATTTT. The chain couples TRBV29-1 to TRBJ1-5; no definite D call. This CDR3 has 13 residues. From germline, CDR1 is SQVTM and CDR2 ANQGSEA.